This TCR beta chain is drawn from a study of blood T cell repertoires in COVID-19. Clones were sequenced by immunoSEQ multiplex PCR, and TCRdb holds only the in-frame ones, with some missing. The sample lists about 99,000 clones, 79% occurring once. J was trimmed by 4 bases and V by 4 bases; bases with no gene match: 15. Germline V gives CDR1 SGHDT, CDR2 YYEEEE. This CDR3 region has 17 residues. This receptor was taken from an elderly woman with active or convalescent COVID-19. Material for sequencing was peripheral blood. The chain has TRBV5-6 and TRBJ2-5; the match to TRBD1 covers 8 bases. The CDR3 DNA reads TGTGCCAGCAGCCAATCCCGACAGGGGAAAGTTGGAGAGACCCAGTACTTC. It is translated as CASSQSRQGKVGETQYF.